This record covers a single TCR beta chain. This clonotype was detected only a few times. Which antigen it targets is not known. Per-base qualities were not stored, and no clone one base away is much larger. The V and J ends are trimmed by 3 bases and 0 bases, leaving 12 bases between them. Per the germline V gene, KGHSH is the CDR1 and LQKENI is the CDR2. Taken from cysteine to phenylalanine, the CDR3 has 16 residues. The DNA shown is the 48-base CDR3, in frame from base 1. This record comes from a study of T cell repertoires in cytomegalovirus infection (dated by TCRdb to about 2019). In terms of the full investigation: Donor HLA type was relevant to the analysis, because carriage of CMV infection together with the matching HLA type was indicated by public TCR beta signatures. Results and caveats for the whole study, not just this receptor: In the ex vivo response, HLA-C-restricted CMV-specific TCR beta clonotypes were dominant, and in two of eight donors the single most frequent clonotype came from this HLA-C-restricted group. In both this cohort and an independent cohort of under 450 donors, the cumulative frequency of public TCR beta family members distinguished carriers of CMV infection plus the relevant HLA type.

Sequencing used an Illumina HiSeq 1500. TCRdb trimmed public reads at Q25 via fastp, called clones via MiXCR and kept in-frame beta chains. Entries that share a CDR3 protein sequence are merged under the most common genes and DNA. The sample data list about 490,000 distinct CDR3 sequences, and around 11% of these were observed just once. In total, the top ten clones hold roughly 10% of the sample. This TCR was recovered from a human donor in good health (CMV status not recorded). Some clones in this sample may be carry-over from other donors' samples. Source material: PBMCs. The V and J segments used are TRBV18 and TRBJ1-3; the D gene assignment is ambiguous. DNA sequence: TGTGCCAGCTCACCGTCGGGTACCAGCTCTGGAAACACCATATATTTT. It is translated as CASSPSGTSSGNTIYF.